This paragraph covers one T cell receptor beta chain sequence. The data are from a study of blood T cell repertoires in COVID-19. As for the study in general: Italy, Spain and the United States were the sources of the convalescent and acute COVID-19 samples.

This CDR3 has 15 amino acids. CDR1 is LNHDA, CDR2 SQIVND, per germline (reference sequence). Trimming at V came to 3 bases and at J to 5 bases, leaving 8 bases not matched to a gene. The repertoire was sequenced with immunoSEQ multiplex PCR; TCRdb's copy has only in-frame clones and lacks some. The table records tens of thousands of clones, around 86% of them present only once. The sequenced sample was peripheral blood. This receptor was identified in a woman between 55 and 75 years old with acute or convalescent COVID-19. The chain combines TRBV19 with TRBJ2-5, with 8 bases identical to TRBD1. The chain's CDR3 is CASSISGQGSETQYF. The CDR3 DNA is TGTGCCAGTAGTATCTCCGGACAGGGATCGGAGACCCAGTACTTC.